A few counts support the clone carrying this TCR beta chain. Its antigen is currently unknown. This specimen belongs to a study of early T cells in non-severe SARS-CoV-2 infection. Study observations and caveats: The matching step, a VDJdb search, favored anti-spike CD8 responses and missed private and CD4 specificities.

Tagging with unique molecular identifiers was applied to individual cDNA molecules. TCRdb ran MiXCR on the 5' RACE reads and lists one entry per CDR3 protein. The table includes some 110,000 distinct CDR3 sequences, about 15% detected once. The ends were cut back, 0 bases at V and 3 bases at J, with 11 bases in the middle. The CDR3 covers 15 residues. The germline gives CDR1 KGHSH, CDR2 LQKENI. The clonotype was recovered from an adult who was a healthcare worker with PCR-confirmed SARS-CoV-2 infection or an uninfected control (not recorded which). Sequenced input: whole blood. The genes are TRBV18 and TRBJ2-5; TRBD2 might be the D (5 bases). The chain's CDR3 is CASSPPRVGKETQYF. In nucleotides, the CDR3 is TGTGCCAGCTCACCACCGCGGGTGGGGAAAGAGACCCAGTACTTC.